The entry below gives a single T cell receptor (beta chain) sequence along with its context. The data were taken from a study of Ad26.COV2.S vaccination and SARS-CoV-2 variants. About the research overall: The vaccine Ad26.COV2.S was put into the muscle once, or twice with 56 days between.

Produced via immunoSEQ multiplex PCR; TCRdb's table is partial and in-frame only. The sample lists about 420,000 clones, 88% occurring once. The germline CDR1 and CDR2 sequences are SGHRS and YFSETQ. The CDR3 has 15 amino acids. V lost 4 bases and J lost 7, with 15 bases in between. The treatment was: roughly 20 received Ad26.COV2.S at low or high dose, single or two shots; 5 received placebo; per-sample allocation not given. All samples were drawn on day 63, counting from the first vaccine or placebo injection. The sample came from a Boston adult aged 18-55 years. J is TRBJ1-6 and V is TRBV5-1, with a possible D match to TRBD1 (6 bases). The sample in question was peripheral blood, obtained in a trial of Ad26.COV2.S vaccine versus placebo. The TCR originated in a person between 18 and 59 years old who received the Ad26.COV2.S COVID-19 vaccine or a placebo. The CDR3 DNA reads as TGCGCCAGCAGCGTACAGGGCGGACTGAATTCACCCCTCCACTTT. This gives the protein CASSVQGGLNSPLHF.